Below are 5 T cell receptor beta chains sequenced from a single sample in a study of cytotoxic CD8 clonotypes in ibrutinib-treated CLL. Assay used: immunoSEQ multiplex PCR; TCRdb lists only in-frame clones, some missing. The table shows 250,000 to 350,000 clones, with 65% to 85% occurring only once. Sequences were derived from PBMCs, sampled at disease progression, from a patient treated with ibrutinib. The receptors here all came from a human donor with chronic lymphocytic leukemia.

The chain recombines TRBV7-9 with TRBJ1-5; the D gene is possibly TRBD1 (5 bases). This CDR3 comprises 15 residues. Germline CDR1 is SEHNR and CDR2 is FQNEAQ (reference sequence). V was trimmed by 4 bases and J by 4 bases, leaving 14 bases between them. The CDR3 protein is CASSSREGPNQPQHF. CDR3 sequence (DNA): TGTGCCAGCAGCTCCAGGGAGGGACCGAATCAGCCCCAGCATTTT.

The chain employs TRBV19 and TRBJ2-2; maybe TRBD1 (6 bases). The germline CDR1 and CDR2 sequences are LNHDA and SQIVND (reference sequence). The length of the CDR3 is 15 residues. V lost 7 bases to trimming and J lost 4 bases, with 16 bases between them. DNA for the CDR3: TGTGCCAGTAAGGTTACGACAGGAGCCACCGGGGAGCTGTTTTTT. This gives the protein CASKVTTGATGELFF. Full variable domain (remainder filled in from reference TRBV19 and TRBJ2-2): DGGITQSPKYLFRKEGQNVTLSCEQNLNHDAMYWYRQDPGQGLRLIYYSQIVNDFQKGDIAEGYSVSREKKESFPLTVTSAQKNPTAFYLCASKVTTGATGELFFGEGSRLTVL.

V is TRBV5-1 and J is TRBJ2-3; 10 positions agree with TRBD2. J lost 0 bases, V lost 4 bases, and 5 bases had no gene match. The germline CDR1 and CDR2 sequences are SGHRS and YFSETQ. The length of the CDR3 is 16 residues. The CDR3 DNA reads TGCGCCAGCAGCAGCGGGACTAGCGAGAGCACAGATACGCAGTATTTT. It specifies CASSSGTSESTDTQYF. Looking up the rest from reference TRBV5-1 and TRBJ2-3 gives the full variable domain: KAGVTQTPRYLIKTRGQQVTLSCSPISGHRSVSWYQQTPGQGLQFLFEYFSETQRNKGNFPGRFSGRQFSNSRSEMNVSTLELGDSALYLCASSSGTSESTDTQYFGPGTRLTVL.

This chain connects TRBV6-5 to TRBJ2-3, with no clear D. Germline assignment: CDR1 MNHEY and CDR2 SVGAGI. This CDR3 spans 16 amino acids. V shed 2 bases and J shed 3 bases, with 15 bases lying between them. CDR3 coding DNA: TGTGCCAGCAGTTACCGTTGGTTTGACGGGACAGATACGCAGTATTTT. Amino acid sequence: CASSYRWFDGTDTQYF.

The CDR3 coding sequence is TGCGCCAGCAGCTTGGCGCCTGAATACGAGCAGTACTTC. Its translation is CASSLAPEYEQYF. The chain couples TRBV5-1 to TRBJ2-7, with D unclear. The ends were cut back, 0 bases at V and 4 bases at J, with 8 bases in the middle. CDR1 is SGHRS and CDR2 is YFSETQ in the germline V gene. This CDR3 region has 13 residues.